The TCR beta chain described here comes from a study of blood T cell repertoires in COVID-19. Germline-derived CDR1 and CDR2 are MGHRA and YSYEKL. The V segment lost 4 bases and the J segment 5 bases; nucleotides outside the gene matches: 5. CDR3 length: 15 residues. This table comes from immunoSEQ multiplex PCR, and its TCRdb copy is limited to in-frame clones, with some not included. The sample shows about 200,000 clones, nearly 90% of them seen only once. Only one count was recorded for this clone. Source material: PBMCs or T cells enriched from blood (not recorded which). This clonotype was sampled from a woman in her twenties or thirties with acute COVID-19. The chain links TRBV4-1 to TRBJ1-5; 10 bases agree with TRBD1. In nucleotides, the CDR3 is TGCGCCAGCAGCCTAGCCGGGACAGGGGATCAGCCCCAGCATTTT. This gives the protein CASSLAGTGDQPQHF.